This T cell receptor (beta chain) was obtained from a study of blood T cell repertoires in COVID-19 (TCRdb year 2020). Background for the entire study: The collaborator samples originated in the United States, Italy and Spain and spanned the acute and convalescent phases of COVID-19. The material from the prospective study consisted of cDNA or gDNA derived from T cells, B-cell-depleted T cells, or PBMCs. The dataset comprised deeply sampled blood TCRbeta repertoires from subjects exposed to, actively infected with, or recovered from COVID-19. The repertoires were released in a freely available public database meant as a resource for research on the immune response to SARS-CoV-2. The samples were drawn from the first 160 participants of the ongoing ImmuneRACE study and from 1,254 subjects provided by 6 global collaborators. A de-identified subject ID, COVID-19 status, age in years and sex were almost always included in the sample metadata. Where HLA class I and class II types were available, the types were taken from metadata supplied by the sample provider, not from assay-based typing. General conclusions and limits of the study: The amount of clinical and demographic metadata varied by source and participant and was provided uncurated.

A second Seattle source provided samples from volunteer blood donors who had recovered from COVID-19. The collaborating institutions used their own protocols to collect whole blood in K2EDTA tubes. For TCRbeta analysis, collaborator samples were shipped as frozen whole blood, as isolated PBMCs, or as DNA extracted from either sample type. Concerning this clone: Its antigen remains unidentified. Base-call qualities are not available, and no considerably larger clone is one nucleotide away.

The immunoSEQ Assay, a bias-controlled multiplex PCR, was used to amplify TCRbeta CDR3 regions from genomic DNA. Per the source publication's procedure: The number of nucleated cells in each sample was estimated from the amplification of reference gene primers within the assay. To quantify the absolute abundance of each unique TCRbeta CDR3 rearrangement, sequence reads were collapsed and filtered. For each sample, productive Simpson clonality was calculated by taking the square root of Simpson's diversity index across productive rearrangements. The table was pulled from immuneACCESS by TCRdb, which kept in-frame rearrangements only. Such tables lose some clones; where checked, under half of the loss comes from unresolved V genes, and the rest has no known cause. That table supplies the V and J calls and clone size; D and trimming were determined from the DNA. Counted in this sample were roughly 170,000 clones; around nine tenths of them appeared once. About 0.95% of the sample goes to the ten largest clones.

From V the trimming removes 0 bases and from J it removes 4 bases, while the gene matches leave 18 bases of the junction unaccounted for. Taken from the germline V gene, the CDR1 and CDR2 loops are SGHNT and YENEEA. The CDR3 numbers 20 residues from cysteine through phenylalanine. Left in the record is the CDR3 DNA by itself, 60 bases read in frame from the first base. Here the chain combines TRBV11-3 and TRBJ1-5, with 7 middle bases fitting TRBD1. The sequence was obtained from a woman aged 18 to 35 who had recovered from COVID-19. Sequencing was performed on peripheral blood. The nucleotide sequence is given as TGTGCCAGCAGCTTAGAGGGGTGGGGGACAGATCAGTTTTGGAATCAGCCCCAGCATTTT. This yields the protein CASSLEGWGTDQFWNQPQHF. With the rest looked up from the reference TRBV11-3 and TRBJ1-5 genes rather than sequenced, the full variable domain is EAGVVQSPRYKIIEKKQPVAFWCNPISGHNTLYWYLQNLGQGPELLIRYENEEAVDDSQLPKDRFSAERLKGVDSTLKIQPAELGDSAVYLCASSLEGWGTDQFWNQPQHFGDGTRLSIL.